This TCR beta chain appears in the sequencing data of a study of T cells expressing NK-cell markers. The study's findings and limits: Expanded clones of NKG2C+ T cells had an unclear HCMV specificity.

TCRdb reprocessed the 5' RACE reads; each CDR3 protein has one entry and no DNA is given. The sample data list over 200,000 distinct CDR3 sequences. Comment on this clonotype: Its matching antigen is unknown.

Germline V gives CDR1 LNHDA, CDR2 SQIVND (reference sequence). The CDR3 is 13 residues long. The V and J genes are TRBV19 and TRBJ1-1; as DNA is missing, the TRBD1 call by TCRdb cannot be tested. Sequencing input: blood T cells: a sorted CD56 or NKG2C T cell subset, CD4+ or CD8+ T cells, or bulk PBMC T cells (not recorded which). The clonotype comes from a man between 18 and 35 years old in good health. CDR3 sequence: CASSTGGTTEAFF.